Listed below are T cell receptor beta chains from one sample, sequenced in a study of OX40 agonist ivuxolimab in advanced cancers. Using immunoSEQ multiplex PCR, the repertoire was profiled, and TCRdb retains in-frame clones only, with some absent. The data hold approximately 15,000 clones, with roughly nine tenths observed a single time. This specimen consisted of CD4+ or CD8+ T cells sorted from blood, obtained in a trial of the OX40 agonist ivuxolimab. The origin of the receptors is an adult with an advanced solid tumor such as melanoma, head and neck, liver or kidney cancer. The CDR3 runs from the conserved cysteine through the conserved F or W. The D gene is left open where the match is weak. Expanded clones get a size class; other rows say once, few or many, or leave the size out.

NA	NA	TRBV2	TRBJ2-1	TGTGCCAGCAGTGTGGCAGGACCCAATGAGCAGTTCTTC	CASSVAGPNEQFF
NA	NA	TRBV9	TRBJ1-3	TGTGCCAGCAGCCCGCGGGGTGGGATCAGAGGAAACACCATATATTTT	CASSPRGGIRGNTIYF
once	TRBD1	TRBV9	TRBJ1-2	TGTGCCAGCAGCGTAGGGCAGACGCGGGACAGGGGCTATGGCTACACCTTC	CASSVGQTRDRGYGYTF
NA	NA	TRBV15	TRBJ1-5	TGTGCCACCAGCAGAGACCGGACAGCGTATAGCAATCAGCCCCAGCATTTT	CATSRDRTAYSNQPQHF
few	NA	TRBV30	TRBJ2-7	TGTGCCTGGCGACCCTCGGGATCCTACGAGCAGTACTTC	CAWRPSGSYEQYF
NA	NA	TRBV9	TRBJ2-7	TGTGCCAGCAGCGTAGTAGGGCGGGATGGGGACGAGCAGTACTTC	CASSVVGRDGDEQYF
NA	NA	TRBV6-5	TRBJ2-7	TGTGCCAGCACTCTCTCGGCCGAGGGGAGCTACGAGCAGTACTTC	CASTLSAEGSYEQYF
NA	TRBD2	TRBV6-6	TRBJ2-1	TGTGCCAGCAGCCTCGGGGGGGGTAAGTTCTTC	CASSLGGGKFF
NA	NA	TRBV9	TRBJ1-1	TGTGCCAGCAGCTCCAAGACAGCCACACAAGCTTTCTTT	CASSSKTATQAFF
NA	NA	TRBV10-3	TRBJ2-7	TGTGCCATCAGTGAGGCTGGGGCCTACGAGCAGTACTTC	CAISEAGAYEQYF
NA	TRBD1	TRBV25-1	TRBJ2-3	TGTGCCAGCGGTCAGGGGGCAGATACGCAGTATTTT	CASGQGADTQYF
NA	NA	TRBV9	TRBJ2-3	TGTGCCAGCAGCCCCGGAAGGGCGACAGATACGCAGTATTTT	CASSPGRATDTQYF
NA	NA	TRBV13	TRBJ2-1	TGTGCCAGCAGCTCCAGCACTTACAATGAGCAGTTCTTC	CASSSSTYNEQFF
NA	NA	TRBV5-4	TRBJ2-5	TGTGCCAGCAGCTACACGGGACTCTCCCCTGAGACCCAGTACTTC	CASSYTGLSPETQYF
NA	NA	TRBV30	TRBJ2-7	TGTGCCTGGAGTGTGGACCTCTACGAGCAGTACTTC	CAWSVDLYEQYF
NA	TRBD2	TRBV4-2	TRBJ2-7	TGTGCCAGCAGCCATGGGTTAGCGGGAGTTTTCAAAGTCTACGAGCAGTACTTC	CASSHGLAGVFKVYEQYF
NA	NA	TRBV7-9	TRBJ1-2	TGTGCCAGCATCCTCTTTGGAGTGGAGGGCTATGGCTACACCTTC	CASILFGVEGYGYTF
NA	TRBD1	TRBV7-9	TRBJ1-4	TGTGCCAGCAGCTTAGGGACAGGTTGGGATAATGAAAAACTGTTTTTT	CASSLGTGWDNEKLFF
NA	TRBD1	TRBV4-3	TRBJ1-2	TGCGCCAGCAGCCCCACAGGGGTAAGGTATGGCTACACCTTC	CASSPTGVRYGYTF
NA	TRBD2	TRBV19	TRBJ2-7	TGTGCCAGTAACGGCGGGGGGCCCGAGCAGTACTTC	CASNGGGPEQYF
NA	TRBD2	TRBV9	TRBJ2-1	TGTGCCAGCAGCGTAGGCAGAAGACTAGCCGAATTCGACAATGAGCAGTTCTTC	CASSVGRRLAEFDNEQFF
NA	NA	TRBV6-6	TRBJ1-1	TGTGCCAGCAGAAAATGGGACGCGGGGACTGAAGCTTTCTTT	CASRKWDAGTEAFF
NA	NA	TRBV7-9	TRBJ1-5	TGTGCCAGCAGCTTAGTGCGGTCGGCAGGCCAGTGGGGCAATCAGCCCCAGCATTTT	CASSLVRSAGQWGNQPQHF
once	TRBD1	TRBV10-3	TRBJ2-6	TGTGCCATCAGGATAACAGGGGCTGGGGCCAACGTCCTGACTTTC	CAIRITGAGANVLTF
once	TRBD1	TRBV27	TRBJ2-4	TGTGCCAGCAGTTCCCTGACAGGGTCTAGGGGGGCCAAAAACATTCAGTACTTC	CASSSLTGSRGAKNIQYF
once	NA	TRBV9	TRBJ2-7	TGTGCCAGCAGCGTAGGACTAGGTGGATCCTACGAGCAGTACTTC	CASSVGLGGSYEQYF
NA	TRBD2	TRBV7-9	TRBJ2-7	TGTGCCAGCAGCACAACTAGCGGACCCTACGAGCAGTACTTC	CASSTTSGPYEQYF
NA	NA	TRBV4-1	TRBJ2-5	TGCGCCAGCAGCCAAGATCCCCAGGGGTCCCCGGAGACCCAGTACTTC	CASSQDPQGSPETQYF
once	TRBD2	TRBV9	TRBJ2-2	TGTGCCAGCAGATCGACTAGCGGAAACACCGGGGAGCTGTTTTTT	CASRSTSGNTGELFF
NA	NA	TRBV6-1	TRBJ2-7	TGTGCCAGCAGTGGCGAGAGACCGGGACGCCAGTCGGGCGAGCAGTACTTC	CASSGERPGRQSGEQYF
once	TRBD2	TRBV7-2	TRBJ2-1	TGTGCCAGCAGCCCTGGACTAGCGGGAGGGTTTGGCAATGAGCAGTTCTTC	CASSPGLAGGFGNEQFF
NA	NA	TRBV7-2	TRBJ2-7	TGTGCCAGCAGTTTTGCCACCTACGAGCAGTACTTC	CASSFATYEQYF
NA	TRBD2	TRBV30	TRBJ2-1	TGTGCCTGGACGACTAGCGAGAGCAATGAGCAGTTCTTC	CAWTTSESNEQFF
NA	NA	TRBV5-4	TRBJ2-5	TGTGCCAGCAGCGCTAGCCCGGGAGTAGGGGAGACCCAGTACTTC	CASSASPGVGETQYF
NA	NA	TRBV7-9	TRBJ2-1	TGTGCCAGCAGCCCCGCGGGAACCACATTTTTCTCCTACAATGAGCAGTTCTTC	CASSPAGTTFFSYNEQFF
NA	NA	TRBV30	TRBJ2-6	TGTGCCTGGAGAGCGATCTCCTCTGGGGCCAACGTCCTGACTTTC	CAWRAISSGANVLTF
NA	TRBD1	TRBV2	TRBJ2-3	TGTGCCATCCCATACAGGGGACCTGACACAGATACGCAGTATTTT	CAIPYRGPDTDTQYF
NA	TRBD1	TRBV7-6	TRBJ1-1	TGTGCCAGCAGCTGGACAGGGAGGGAGGCTATGAACACTGAAGCTTTCTTT	CASSWTGREAMNTEAFF
NA	TRBD1	TRBV4-1	TRBJ2-3	TGCGCCAGCAGCCAAGAGGACAGGGGGTCAGATACGCAGTATTTT	CASSQEDRGSDTQYF
NA	TRBD2	TRBV10-2	TRBJ2-1	TGCGCCAGCAGTGATGAAGCGGGAGGGCCTGTCCGCTCCTACAATGAGCAGTTCTTC	CASSDEAGGPVRSYNEQFF
NA	NA	TRBV9	TRBJ2-3	TGTGCCAGCAGCCCCCCTAGAACAGATACGCAGTATTTT	CASSPPRTDTQYF
NA	NA	TRBV2	TRBJ2-3	TGTGCCAGCAGGGGGGTCACAGATACGCAGTATTTT	CASRGVTDTQYF
NA	NA	TRBV5-1	TRBJ1-2	TGCGCCAGCTGGGAACAGGACGCAACTCGTAGGCTCGGCTACACCTTC	CASWEQDATRRLGYTF
NA	NA	TRBV21-1	TRBJ2-1	TGTGCCAGCACCCAAGGGGGGACTAGCGGGTCCGATGAGCAGTTCTTC	CASTQGGTSGSDEQFF
NA	NA	TRBV30	TRBJ2-3	TGTGCCTGGAGTGTAGGGTTAGATACGCAGTATTTT	CAWSVGLDTQYF
NA	NA	TRBV11-2	TRBJ1-4	TGTGCCAGCAGCCCGTATGATGCAACTAATGAAAAACTGTTTTTT	CASSPYDATNEKLFF
NA	NA	TRBV11-2	TRBJ2-5	TGTGCCAGCAGCTTAGCAGGGGGGCAAGAGACCCAGTACTTC	CASSLAGGQETQYF